The 31 T cell receptor beta chains reported below all come from one sample, sequenced in a study of T cells in Graves' hyperthyroidism and ophthalmopathy. There were TCR beta CDR3 regions amplified from RNA transcripts. TCR CDR3 underwent first-round RT-PCR with the HTBI primer set. TCRdb ran MiXCR on the multiplex PCR reads and lists one entry per CDR3 protein. Among approximately 640,000 distinct CDR3 sequences listed, 45% were seen once. The specimen sequenced was peripheral blood or thyroid tissue (not recorded which). The receptors shown here come from an adult man with Graves' disease, either hyperthyroidism or ophthalmopathy (not recorded which).

The table lists this clonotype with many counts. The rearrangement links TRBV9 to TRBJ1-3, with 7 bases identical to TRBD1. This CDR3 contains 15 residues. From germline, CDR1 is SGDLS and CDR2 YYNGEE. Trimming at V came to 3 bases and at J to 3 bases, leaving 6 bases not matched to a gene. The CDR3 protein is CASSALTGSGNTIYF. The CDR3 region has the DNA TGTGCCAGCAGCGCATTGACAGGGAGTGGAAACACCATATATTTT.

With regard to this clonotype: One junction end does not reproduce the germline sequence, and a read error may be involved. V usage is TRBV7-3 and J usage is TRBJ1-1, with TRBD1 matching 7 bases. Germline CDR1 SGHTA, CDR2 FQGTGA. This CDR3 region has 13 residues. The CDR3 DNA sequence: TGCGCCAGCAGCCAAGCCCGGGACAGTGAAGCTTTCTTT. It translates to CASSQARDSEAFF.

A few counts support this clonotype. J is TRBJ1-5 and V is TRBV12-3 or TRBV12-4; 7 bases line up with TRBD1. Germline trimming cut 4 bases from V and 3 bases from J; bases unmatched to any gene: 3. The CDR3 consists of 14 residues. CDR3 DNA sequence: TGTGCCAGCAGTTACGGACAGGACAATCAGCCCCAGCATTTT. Protein sequence: CASSYGQDNQPQHF.

CDR3 nucleotides: TGTGCCAGCAGCCGGGCGGGAGGGGACAATCAGCCCCAGCATTTT. Amino acids: CASSRAGGDNQPQHF. The rearrangement links TRBV7-2 to TRBJ1-5; maybe TRBD1 (5 bases). This CDR3 region has 15 residues. Deletions cut 5 bases from V and 3 bases from J, with 14 bases between. CDR1 is SGHTA, CDR2 FQGNSA, per germline.

The V call is TRBV9, the J call TRBJ2-7; 7 bases match TRBD1. Trimming cost V 2 bases and J 4 bases; bases outside gene matches: 6. The CDR3 covers 14 residues. Germline V CDR1 and CDR2: SGDLS, YYNGEE. The CDR3 is CASSVGTAFYEQYF. The CDR3 coding sequence is TGTGCCAGCAGCGTCGGGACAGCCTTTTACGAGCAGTACTTC.

This clonotype appeared a few times. V gene TRBV7-9 combines with J gene TRBJ2-7; unclear D gene. Trimming took off 2 bases at V and 2 bases at J, with 7 bases between the two ends. Looked up from germline, CDR1 is SEHNR and CDR2 is FQNEAQ (reference sequence). The CDR3 totals 13 residues. The CDR3 DNA sequence: TGTGCCAGCAGCTTACAGCTCACCTACGAGCAGTACTTC. This translates into CASSLQLTYEQYF.

V is TRBV6-1 and J is TRBJ1-2, with D perhaps matching TRBD1 (5 bases). Germline V gene lookup returns CDR1 MNHNS and CDR2 SASEGT. V lost 4 bases and J 5 bases, leaving 11 bases between the germline ends. The CDR3 extends over 13 amino acids. The CDR3 DNA is TGTGCCAGCAGTGCGGGACGGGAGTATGGCTACACCTTC. Encoded protein: CASSAGREYGYTF.

The chain has TRBV7-9 and TRBJ1-2; maybe TRBD1 (5 bases). V lost 6 bases to trimming and J lost 8 bases, with 22 bases between them. In germline, CDR1 is SEHNR, CDR2 FQNEAQ (reference sequence). The CDR3 has 15 residues. CDR3 amino acids: CASSLSPQGVEGYTF. The DNA of the CDR3 is TGTGCCAGCAGTTTAAGCCCGCAGGGCGTTGAAGGCTACACCTTC.

This clonotype was counted ten times or more. J is TRBJ1-1 and V is TRBV10-3, with D possibly matching TRBD1 (5 bases). Per the germline V gene, CDR1 is ENHRY and CDR2 is SYGVKD. CDR3 length: 13 amino acids. Trimming removed 8 bases from V and 6 bases from J, with 16 bases in between. This CDR3 is CAIGSGSLPEAFF. The CDR3 DNA follows: TGTGCCATCGGTTCAGGGTCCCTCCCTGAAGCTTTCTTT.

The chain is built from TRBV29-1 and TRBJ1-2; 7 nucleotides match TRBD1. Germline trimming cut 7 bases from V and 5 bases from J; bases unmatched to any gene: 16. Germline assignment: CDR1 SQVTM and CDR2 ANQGSEA. This CDR3 region has 15 residues. The CDR3 DNA reads TGCAGCGGGACAATGACAGGGTTTGATCGTTATGGCTACACCTTC. Encoded protein: CSGTMTGFDRYGYTF. The complete variable domain, with remaining parts taken from reference TRBV29-1 and TRBJ1-2, reads SAVISQKPSRDICQRGTSLTIQCQVDSQVTMMFWYRQQPGQSLTLIATANQGSEATYESGFVIDKFPISRPNLTFSTLTVSNMSPEDSSIYLCSGTMTGFDRYGYTFGSGTRLTVV.

The V and J genes are TRBV20-1 and TRBJ1-1, with 9 bases fitting TRBD1. Looked up from germline, CDR1 is DFQATT and CDR2 is SNEGSKA (reference sequence). The CDR3 is made up of 15 amino acids. J gave up 0 bases and V 4 bases, and 6 bases lay outside the gene matches. CDR3 loop: CSAMPGTGLNTEAFF. CDR3 nucleotide sequence: TGCAGTGCTATGCCGGGGACAGGGTTGAACACTGAAGCTTTCTTT.

The V and J genes are TRBV2 and TRBJ2-5; possibly TRBD1 for D (5 bases). Germline CDR1 and CDR2: SNHLY and FYNNEI. The CDR3 loop spans 13 amino acids. With 3 bases removed from V and 5 bases from J, the gap between germline ends came to 10 bases. CDR3 DNA sequence: TGTGCCAGCAGTGAGGGCAGGGTCGAGACCCAGTACTTC. It yields the protein CASSEGRVETQYF.

This clonotype has just a few counts. The V and J genes are TRBV7-9 and TRBJ1-2; D is undetermined. From germline, CDR1 is SEHNR and CDR2 FQNEAQ (reference sequence). CDR3 size: 14 residues. Trimming shortened V by 4 bases and J by 2 bases, and 11 bases separated the two germline ends. This CDR3 reads CASSSAVGNYGYTF. The CDR3 nucleotides read TGTGCCAGCAGCTCGGCTGTAGGGAACTATGGCTACACCTTC.

This clonotype was detected once. This chain links TRBV7-9 with TRBJ2-2; 8 nucleotides match TRBD1. Germline-derived CDR1 and CDR2 are SEHNR and FQNEAQ (reference sequence). The CDR3 has 16 residues. The V and J ends lost 5 bases and 4 bases, in that order; junction bases with no gene match: 9. In DNA form, the CDR3 reads TGTGCCAGCAGCACACAGGGGGTTCGAGCCACCGGGGAGCTGTTTTTT. Translation: CASSTQGVRATGELFF.

The genes are TRBV12-3 or TRBV12-4 and TRBJ2-5, with D tentatively TRBD1 (6 bases). The CDR3 totals 14 residues. V lost 7 bases and J 2 bases, leaving 14 bases between the germline ends. The CDR3 DNA is TGTGCCAGCACCCTATCGGGGACACAAGAGACCCAGTACTTC. Its translation: CASTLSGTQETQYF.

The chain joins TRBV11-2 to TRBJ1-5, with a tentative D call TRBD1 (5 bases). Trimming took off 1 base at V and 1 base at J, with 11 bases between the two ends. CDR1 is SGHAT, CDR2 FQNNGV, per germline. The CDR3 runs 16 residues. As DNA, the CDR3 is TGTGCCAGCAGCTTAGTGGGAGGGGCGAGCAATCAGCCCCAGCATTTT. The encoded protein is CASSLVGGASNQPQHF.

The chain joins TRBV7-9 to TRBJ2-5; the D is unclear. Germline CDR1 and CDR2: SEHNR and FQNEAQ (reference sequence). The CDR3 extends over 15 amino acids. With 3 bases removed from V and 9 bases from J, the gap between germline ends came to 20 bases. DNA of the CDR3: TGTGCCAGCAGCTTGGCCGCAGGCGGCTTTGGGGCCCAGTACTTC. Its translation is CASSLAAGGFGAQYF.

The chain recombines TRBV19 with TRBJ1-4; D is possibly TRBD1 (6 bases). This CDR3 is 10 amino acids long. Trimming cost V 11 bases and J 13 bases, with 14 bases left between them. Germline V gene data show CDR1 as LNHDA and CDR2 as SQIVND (reference sequence). Here the CDR3 DNA reads TGTGCCTGGGGGGCAAATATACTGTTTTTT. Protein product: CAWGANILFF.

The chain has TRBV7-2 and TRBJ2-7; D might be TRBD2 (6 bases). This CDR3 is 15 amino acids long. Germline CDR1 SGHTA, CDR2 FQGNSA. The germline V and J ends were trimmed by 3 bases and 6 bases, with 18 bases remaining between them. The CDR3 loop is CASSFSGTGAFEQYF. The CDR3 region has the DNA TGTGCCAGCAGCTTCTCCGGGACTGGGGCCTTCGAGCAGTACTTC.

This clonotype was observed once. Germline and junction disagree at one end, which may indicate a read error. The genes are TRBV24-1 and TRBJ1-1; the D gene is possibly TRBD1 (5 bases). The CDR3 runs to 16 residues. Germline V gene data show CDR1 as KGHDR and CDR2 as SFDVKD. The CDR3 coding sequence is TGTGCCAGCAGTACCAGGGAAATCCGGCAGAGCACTGAAGCTTTCTTT. Translation: CASSTREIRQSTEAFF.

This chain links TRBV9 with TRBJ2-3; D gene ambiguous. Trimming removed 0 bases from V and 0 bases from J, with 5 bases in between. This CDR3 region has 14 residues. Germline CDR1 SGDLS, CDR2 YYNGEE. CDR3 sequence: CASSVGHSTDTQYF. The CDR3 nucleotides read TGTGCCAGCAGCGTAGGTCACAGCACAGATACGCAGTATTTT.

The chain links TRBV7-2 to TRBJ1-4, with D possibly TRBD1 on 6 matching bases. V lost 5 bases and J 8 bases, leaving 21 bases between the germline ends. This CDR3 is built from 16 residues. CDR1 and CDR2 from the germline V gene are SGHTA and FQGNSA. The CDR3 protein is CASSRQGWYDREKLFF. CDR3 nucleotide sequence: TGTGCCAGCAGCCGGCAGGGATGGTACGACAGGGAAAAACTGTTTTTT.

As to this clonotype: A much larger clonotype is one base distant, so this may be a read error. The chain joins TRBV7-2 to TRBJ1-2, with D possibly matching TRBD1 (5 bases). This CDR3 has 12 amino acids. The germline CDR1 and CDR2 sequences are SGHTA and FQGNSA. The CDR3 protein is CASRQTDYGYIF. The CDR3 DNA follows: TGTGCCAGCAGACAGACAGACTATGGCTACATCTTC.

This chain connects TRBV10-2 to TRBJ1-6; no reliable D call. Trimming cost V 4 bases and J 6 bases, with 10 bases left between them. From germline, CDR1 is WSHSY and CDR2 SAAADI. The length of the CDR3 is 14 residues. As DNA, the CDR3 is TGCGCCAGCAGTGGTCAAGGTCTTAATTCACCCCTCCACTTT. This gives the protein CASSGQGLNSPLHF.

Turning to this clonotype: A read error may account for a junction end that differs from germline. The chain joins TRBV7-6 to TRBJ2-7; TRBD2 aligns across 9 bases. This CDR3 is 16 amino acids long. Germline V gene data show CDR1 as SGHVS and CDR2 as FNYEAQ. CDR3 loop: CASSPGAGGLQYELYF. CDR3 sequence (DNA): TGTGCCAGCAGTCCAGGGGCGGGAGGGCTCCAGTACGAGCTGTACTTC. Full variable domain (remainder filled in from reference TRBV7-6 and TRBJ2-7): GAGVSQSPRYKVTKRGQDVALRCDPISGHVSLYWYRQALGQGPEFLTYFNYEAQQDKSGLPNDRFSAERPEGSISTLTIQRTEQRDSAMYRCASSPGAGGLQYELYFGPGTRLTVT.

The chain recombines TRBV19 with TRBJ1-2; no definite D call. This CDR3 is built from 13 residues. Germline loops: CDR1 LNHDA, CDR2 SQIVND (reference sequence). Trimming removed 1 base at V and 8 bases at J, with 11 bases between. CDR3 DNA sequence: TGTGCCAGTAGTATAGCTGGCGTGTACGGCTACACCTTC. It encodes CASSIAGVYGYTF.

This clonotype was counted at least ten times. V and J are TRBV7-8 and TRBJ1-2; possibly TRBD1 for D (5 bases). This CDR3 has 13 residues. Trimming removed 5 bases at V and 7 bases at J, with 14 bases between. Germline values: CDR1 SGHVS, CDR2 FQNEAQ. Written as DNA, the CDR3 is TGTGCCAGCAGCCCGGTTAGGGGCGGTGGCTACACCTTC. It translates to CASSPVRGGGYTF.

The rearrangement links TRBV7-9 to TRBJ2-7, with D perhaps TRBD1 or TRBD2 (5 bases each). V was pared by 4 bases and J by 3 bases, with 13 bases between. Germline lookup yields CDR1 SEHNR and CDR2 FQNEAQ (reference sequence). CDR3 size: 14 residues. The DNA of the CDR3 is TGTGCCAGCAGCTCGAGGATGGGGGACTACGAGCAGTACTTC. It translates to CASSSRMGDYEQYF.

This clonotype was observed a single time. A much larger clone sits a single nucleotide away, making a read error possible. The chain combines TRBV29-1 with TRBJ2-7; D gene uncertain. With 1 base removed from V and 3 bases from J, the gap between germline ends came to 10 bases. CDR1 is SQVTM, CDR2 ANQGSEA, per germline. The CDR3 extends over 13 amino acids. The CDR3 protein is CSVEGQGNYEQYF. For the CDR3, the DNA is TGCAGCGTTGAAGGACAAGGGAACTACGAGCAGTACTTC.

Points on this clonotype: A single base separates this from a much larger clone, so it may be a read error. The gene calls are TRBV6-2 or TRBV6-3 and TRBJ2-7, with TRBD2 matching 8 bases. The CDR3 has 15 residues. CDR1 MNHEY and CDR2 SVGEGT come from the germline V gene. V dropped 5 bases and J dropped 0; count of bases not matched to a gene: 6. For the CDR3, the DNA is TGTGCCAGCAGTAACGCCGGGGGGGACTCCTACGAGCAGTACTTC. Its protein product is CASSNAGGDSYEQYF.

In its sample, this clonotype was seen many times. This chain links TRBV10-2 with TRBJ2-7; 12 bases fit TRBD2. The CDR3 extends over 14 amino acids. The V gene's germline CDR1 is WSHSY and CDR2 SAAADI. Trimming cost V 4 bases and J 3 bases; bases outside gene matches: 1. CDR3 nucleotides: TGCGCCAGCAGTGGGACTAGCGGGAACTACGAGCAGTACTTC. Translating it yields CASSGTSGNYEQYF.